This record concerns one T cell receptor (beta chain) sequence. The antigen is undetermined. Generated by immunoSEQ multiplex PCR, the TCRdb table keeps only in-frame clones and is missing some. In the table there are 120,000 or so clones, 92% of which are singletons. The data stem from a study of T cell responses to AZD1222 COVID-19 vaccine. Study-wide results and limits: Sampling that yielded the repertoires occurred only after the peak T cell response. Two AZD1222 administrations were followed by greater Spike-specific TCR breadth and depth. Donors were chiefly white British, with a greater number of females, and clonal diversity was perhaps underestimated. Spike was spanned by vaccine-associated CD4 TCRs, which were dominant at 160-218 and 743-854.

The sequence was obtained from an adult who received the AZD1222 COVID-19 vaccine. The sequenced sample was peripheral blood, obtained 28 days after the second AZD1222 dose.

The CDR3 DNA sequence: TGTGCCAGCAGCCGAGATGGGGGGAGCACTGAAGCTTTCTTT. Translation: CASSRDGGSTEAFF. This chain connects TRBV7-9 to TRBJ1-1, with a possible D match to TRBD1 (5 bases). This CDR3 is built from 14 residues. Germline loops: CDR1 SEHNR, CDR2 FQNEAQ (reference sequence). Trimming cost V 5 bases and J 4 bases, with 14 bases left between them.